This TCR beta chain was sequenced during a study of blood T cell repertoires in COVID-19. Across the whole study: Acute and convalescent COVID-19 samples came from the United States, Italy and Spain. Sources were T cells, B-cell-depleted T cells, or PBMCs; the material itself was cDNA or gDNA.

As processed by the authors: Nucleated cell number was recorded as an estimate derived from reference gene primer amplification. The protocol was immunoSEQ multiplex PCR, while the TCRdb copy is restricted to in-frame clones and leaves out a portion. That table is the source of V, J and clone size, and D and trimming were worked out from the DNA. The sample has around 75,000 clones, 80% seen once; the top ten hold around 13%. In Seattle, patients joined the study during active infection and were tracked longitudinally. With 8 bases removed from V and 5 bases from J, the gap between germline ends came to 12 bases. CDR3 length: 13 amino acids. Germline CDR1 is KGHSH and CDR2 is LQKENI.

The genes are TRBV18 and TRBJ2-2, with D possibly being TRBD2 (6 bases). This clonotype was obtained from a man aged 45-65 years with COVID-19, enrolled during active disease. Sequencing input: peripheral blood. CDR3: CASPMEGTGELFF. Written as DNA, the CDR3 is TGTGCCAGCCCAATGGAGGGGACCGGGGAGCTGTTTTTT. The full variable domain, with the rest looked up from reference TRBV18 and TRBJ2-2, is NAGVMQNPRHLVRRRGQEARLRCSPMKGHSHVYWYRQLPEEGLKFMVYLQKENIIDESGMPKERFSAEFPKEGPSILRIQQVVRGDSAAYFCASPMEGTGELFFGEGSRLTVL.